The next 27 T cell receptor beta chains were all read from a single sample in a study of blood T cell repertoires in COVID-19. Produced via immunoSEQ multiplex PCR; TCRdb's table is partial and in-frame only. The table records about 240,000 clones, roughly nine tenths of them present only once. What was sequenced was peripheral blood. The source is a man aged 55 to 70 who had recovered from COVID-19.

V usage is TRBV18 and J usage is TRBJ1-1, with 8 positions matching TRBD1. Trimming at V came to 6 bases and at J to 6 bases, leaving 9 bases not matched to a gene. Germline V gene lookup returns CDR1 KGHSH and CDR2 LQKENI. The CDR3 runs to 14 residues. This CDR3 is CASSRQGNVAEAFF. The CDR3 nucleotides read TGTGCCAGCTCGAGACAGGGGAATGTAGCTGAAGCTTTCTTT.

The chain is built from TRBV7-9 and TRBJ1-6, with D possibly being TRBD1 (6 bases). The length of the CDR3 is 13 residues. Germline V gene data show CDR1 as SEHNR and CDR2 as FQNEAQ (reference sequence). Trimming left V 8 bases short and J 10 bases short, with 15 bases between. The CDR3 region is CASRRGLGSPLHF. DNA of the CDR3: TGTGCCAGCCGGCGGGGGCTAGGGTCACCCCTCCACTTT.

J is TRBJ1-3 and V is TRBV2; possible D gene TRBD1, 5 bases. V lost 7 bases and J 3 bases, leaving 19 bases between the germline ends. CDR3 size: 16 residues. CDR1 SNHLY and CDR2 FYNNEI come from the germline V gene. The CDR3 DNA is TGTGCCAGCACCATTTTGGGCGGGGGGATTGGAAACACCATATATTTT. Its translation: CASTILGGGIGNTIYF.

The chain carries TRBV19 and TRBJ2-1; possibly TRBD2 for D (5 bases). Germline V gene sequence: CDR1 LNHDA, CDR2 SQIVND (reference sequence). The V end lost 4 bases, the J end lost 4 bases, and 11 bases lay between the germline ends. This CDR3 has 14 residues. CDR3 in amino acids: CASSTRTGYNEQFF. The CDR3 DNA reads as TGTGCCAGTAGTACCAGGACTGGATACAATGAGCAGTTCTTC.

This CDR3 reads CASSSGTRNTQYF. Written as DNA, the CDR3 is TGTGCCAGCAGTTCCGGGACTAGAAATACGCAGTATTTT. The rearrangement uses TRBV6-5 and TRBJ2-3; TRBD2 agrees at 8 bases. V gave up 4 bases and J gave up 7 bases; unmatched junction bases: 4. The germline V gene encodes CDR1 MNHEY and CDR2 SVGAGI. The CDR3 sequence is 13 residues long.

This chain links TRBV6-4 with TRBJ2-2; TRBD2 is a possible D gene (5 bases). V was shortened by 9 bases and J by 8 bases, with 22 bases between the two germline ends. Germline CDR1 and CDR2: MRHNA and SNTAGT. The CDR3 is 15 amino acids. In DNA, the CDR3 is TGTGCCAGTACGCCTGGACGGGCCGGGATAGGGGAGCTGTTTTTT. This encodes CASTPGRAGIGELFF.

This clone was counted a single time. V gene TRBV27 combines with J gene TRBJ1-3, with D possibly being TRBD1 (6 bases). The V gene lost 6 bases and the J gene lost 0 bases, with 9 bases spanning the gap. The CDR3 sequence is 14 residues long. Germline values: CDR1 MNHEY, CDR2 SMNVEV (reference sequence). The CDR3 loop reads CASSTGPSGNTIYF. CDR3 DNA sequence: TGTGCCAGCAGCACAGGGCCCTCTGGAAACACCATATATTTT.

This chain connects TRBV10-3 to TRBJ1-2; TRBD1 might be the D (5 bases). This CDR3 region has 13 residues. V was cut by 5 bases and J by 6 bases, with 13 bases left in between. Per germline, CDR1 ENHRY and CDR2 SYGVKD. The CDR3 bases are TGTGCCATCAGTCCGGGGCGGGGGAATGGCTACACCTTC. Protein product: CAISPGRGNGYTF.

This rearrangement joins TRBV19 to TRBJ1-3; TRBD1 might be the D (5 bases). V was shortened by 8 bases and J by 0 bases, with 14 bases between the two germline ends. The CDR3 length is 15 residues. Germline loops: CDR1 LNHDA, CDR2 SQIVND (reference sequence). In nucleotides, the CDR3 is TGTGCCAGTGCTAGACAGACACGCTCTGGAAACACCATATATTTT. Its protein is CASARQTRSGNTIYF.

This chain's CDR3 is CASSQTQTGWPLGPLFF. The DNA for the CDR3 is TGTGCCAGCAGCCAAACCCAGACAGGGTGGCCCCTAGGTCCGCTGTTTTTT. The chain combines TRBV3-1 (or the pseudogene TRBV3-2) with TRBJ2-2; 7 bases agree with TRBD1. This CDR3 has 17 residues. V gave up 2 bases and J gave up 13 bases; unmatched junction bases: 19. CDR1 and CDR2 (germline): LGHDT, YNNKEL (reference sequence).

The chain links TRBV4-1 to TRBJ2-2, with 11 positions matching TRBD2. The CDR3 totals 17 residues. The V gene's germline CDR1 is MGHRA and CDR2 YSYEKL. V shed 3 bases and J 5 bases; nucleotides not matched to a gene: 8. The CDR3 coding sequence is TGCGCCAGCAGCCAGAGCCCTCGACTAGCGGGGACCGGGGAGCTGTTTTTT. It translates to CASSQSPRLAGTGELFF.

The V call is TRBV19, the J call TRBJ1-2; D is perhaps TRBD1 (6 bases). V lost 10 bases and J 3 bases, leaving 21 bases between the germline ends. Germline CDR1 is LNHDA and CDR2 is SQIVND (reference sequence). The length of the CDR3 is 15 residues. The CDR3 DNA sequence: TGTGCCACCAGGGTGGGAGAGGGGGTTCACTATGGCTACACCTTC. It is translated as CATRVGEGVHYGYTF.

The chain combines TRBV11-2 with TRBJ2-1; weak D call: TRBD2 (6 bases). Germline V lookup: CDR1 SGHAT, CDR2 FQNNGV. V was clipped by 3 bases and J by 12 bases, with 9 bases between them. This CDR3 spans 11 amino acids. CDR3 protein: CASSFMGGQFF. For the CDR3, the DNA is TGTGCCAGCAGCTTTATGGGGGGGCAGTTCTTC.

This sequence joins TRBV5-1 and TRBJ1-1; 7 bases agree with TRBD1. There are 12 residues in the CDR3. The V and J ends lost 4 bases and 11 bases, in that order; junction bases with no gene match: 8. The germline V gene has CDR1 SGHRS and CDR2 YFSETQ. The CDR3 DNA is TGCGCCAGCAGCAGCCAGGGGGGCTGGGCTTTCTTT. It encodes CASSSQGGWAFF. The full variable domain, in which reference TRBV5-1 and TRBJ1-1 provide the parts outside the CDR3, is KAGVTQTPRYLIKTRGQQVTLSCSPISGHRSVSWYQQTPGQGLQFLFEYFSETQRNKGNFPGRFSGRQFSNSRSEMNVSTLELGDSALYLCASSSQGGWAFFGQGTRLTVV.

The J gene is TRBJ1-5, the V gene TRBV10-2; D remains unclear. Germline V gene sequence: CDR1 WSHSY, CDR2 SAAADI. The CDR3 extends over 13 amino acids. Trimming removed 6 bases from V and 2 bases from J, with 8 bases in between. The CDR3 is CASSSGGNQPQHF. CDR3 DNA sequence: TGCGCCAGCAGCTCCGGGGGCAATCAGCCCCAGCATTTT.

This chain connects TRBV6-2 or TRBV6-3 to TRBJ1-6; 7 bases map to TRBD1. This CDR3 contains 18 residues. The germline V gene has CDR1 MNHEY and CDR2 SVGEGT. V shed 5 bases and J 1 base; nucleotides not matched to a gene: 11. This CDR3 reads CASSPGLQGFSYNSPLHF. CDR3 DNA sequence: TGTGCCAGCAGTCCGGGCCTACAGGGGTTTTCCTATAATTCACCCCTCCACTTT.

The chain carries TRBV2 and TRBJ2-5, with 9 bases matching TRBD1. The CDR3 length is 15 residues. Germline-derived CDR1 and CDR2 are SNHLY and FYNNEI. V lost 4 bases, J lost 0 bases, and 3 bases stayed unmatched. CDR3 coding DNA: TGTGCCAGCAGTGTGACAGGGGGATACCAAGAGACCCAGTACTTC. This codes for CASSVTGGYQETQYF.

The gene calls are TRBV10-2 and TRBJ1-2; 11 nucleotides line up with TRBD1. V was pared by 6 bases and J by 7 bases, with 10 bases of the junction left unmatched. This CDR3 comprises 15 residues. CDR1 and CDR2 from the germline V gene are WSHSY and SAAADI. The CDR3 bases are TGCGCCAGCAGAGAGCCCGGACAGGGGGCGGCTGGCTACACCTTC. Translation gives CASREPGQGAAGYTF.

V is TRBV19 and J is TRBJ1-2, with D unclear. This CDR3 region has 12 residues. CDR1 is LNHDA, CDR2 SQIVND, per germline (reference sequence). V was cut by 7 bases and J by 4 bases, with 10 bases left in between. The CDR3 DNA is TGTGCCAGTATGACAAGACCCTATGGCTACACCTTC. Translation: CASMTRPYGYTF.

The rearrangement uses TRBV20-1 and TRBJ2-2; TRBD1 agrees at 10 bases. CDR1 and CDR2 from the germline V gene are DFQATT and SNEGSKA (reference sequence). This CDR3 has 15 residues. Germline trimming cut 3 bases from V and 6 bases from J; bases unmatched to any gene: 7. The CDR3: CSASSRQGASGELFF. The CDR3 nucleotides are TGCAGTGCTAGTTCTAGACAGGGGGCGTCCGGGGAGCTGTTTTTT.

The CDR3 loop reads CASSLLGPSTDTQYF. In DNA, the CDR3 is TGCGCCAGCAGCTTGTTGGGCCCGAGCACAGATACGCAGTATTTT. This rearrangement joins TRBV5-1 to TRBJ2-3; D remains unclear. The germline V gene encodes CDR1 SGHRS and CDR2 YFSETQ. Deletions cut 1 base from V and 0 bases from J, with 9 bases between. The CDR3 loop spans 15 amino acids.

V and J are TRBV6-1 and TRBJ2-7; D perhaps matches TRBD2 (6 bases). CDR1 is MNHNS, CDR2 SASEGT, per germline. V lost 6 bases and J lost 7, with 13 bases in between. The CDR3 covers 12 residues. The CDR3 DNA follows: TGTGCCAGCAGCGCAGCGGGTATTGAGCAGTACGTC. This sequence encodes CASSAAGIEQYV.

Details on this clone: The sample has other DNA sequences that encode this CDR3 too. The CDR3 sequence is CASSLEGQPNQPQHF. The DNA of the CDR3 is TGTGCCAGCAGCTTGGAGGGGCAGCCCAATCAGCCCCAGCATTTT. This chain links TRBV5-5 with TRBJ1-5, with D possibly being TRBD1 (5 bases). V was pared by 0 bases and J by 3 bases, with 10 bases between. CDR1 is SGHKS and CDR2 is YYEKEE in the germline V gene (reference sequence). This CDR3 has 15 residues.

The V call is TRBV19, the J call TRBJ2-1; the D gene is possibly TRBD1 (6 bases). CDR1 and CDR2 (germline): LNHDA, SQIVND (reference sequence). This CDR3 region has 14 residues. V was clipped by 5 bases and J by 7 bases, with 15 bases between them. The CDR3 DNA reads TGTGCCAGTAGTTCCAGGGGCGCGTCAAATGAGCAGTTCTTC. It yields the protein CASSSRGASNEQFF.

Remarks on this clone: This CDR3 is also generated by other DNA sequences in the sample. The chain is built from TRBV18 and TRBJ2-3; TRBD2 is a possible D gene (5 bases). The CDR3 loop spans 13 amino acids. Germline V gene lookup returns CDR1 KGHSH and CDR2 LQKENI. V lost 3 bases, J lost 1 base, and 5 bases lay in between. The DNA for the CDR3 is TGTGCCAGCTCACCCGGGGGCACAGATACGCAGTATTTT. This sequence encodes CASSPGGTDTQYF.

The chain has TRBV7-6 and TRBJ2-2; 9 bases map to TRBD1. The CDR3 is 16 residues long. The V segment lost 3 bases and the J segment 7 bases; nucleotides outside the gene matches: 9. CDR1 is SGHVS, CDR2 FNYEAQ, per germline. The CDR3 region is CASSLTGGILIGELFF. The DNA of the CDR3 is TGTGCCAGCAGCTTGACAGGGGGGATTTTAATCGGGGAGCTGTTTTTT.

The V call is TRBV28, the J call TRBJ1-5; 9 bases align to TRBD1. Germline loops: CDR1 MDHEN, CDR2 SYDVKM. CDR3 size: 15 residues. V dropped 3 bases and J dropped 6; count of bases not matched to a gene: 6. Here the CDR3 reads CASSFSGTGSQPQHF. CDR3 DNA sequence: TGTGCCAGCAGTTTCTCCGGGACAGGGTCTCAGCCCCAGCATTTT.